The sample holds a few counts of the clone carrying this T cell receptor beta chain. Its target is not known. This sample is drawn from a study of T cells after yellow fever vaccination. Points from the study as a whole: Peaking faster, on day 5 versus 15, the secondary response was nonetheless weaker. At around 95% for CD4 and over 80% for CD8, most primary-vaccination clones showed up again after the booster. Abundant clonotypes from the bulk population could contaminate FACS-sorted repertoires.

This CDR3 is built from 13 residues. The germline CDR1 and CDR2 sequences are LGHNA and YNFKEQ. Trimming removed 5 bases at V and 4 bases at J, with 10 bases between. Using its own MiXCR run on the 5' RACE reads, TCRdb lists one record per CDR3 protein. The data show 450,000 to 600,000 distinct CDR3 sequences, with 13% seen just once and 11% to 15% held by the top ten. The sample consisted of PBMCs, taken on the day of the yellow fever booster vaccination. The clonotype comes from a man aged 25 to 45 who received the YFV17D yellow fever vaccine. V usage is TRBV4-2 and J usage is TRBJ2-3; a weak D match, TRBD2 (5 bases). The CDR3 protein is CASSDNGADTQYF. The CDR3, as DNA: TGTGCCAGCAGCGACAACGGGGCAGATACGCAGTATTTT.